This T cell receptor beta chain stems from a study of human T cells and chemical hapten exposure. Study-level background: Mainly, slight library volume differences in the pool made TCR yields vary. Study-wide results and limits: The presence of alopecia in the donors means their immune response may differ from healthy people's.

How the authors handled the data: Ranging from about 23,224 to 700,000, TCR counts per sample had a median value of around 94,000. TCRdb reanalysed the RACE reads using MiXCR and keeps one entry per CDR3 protein. These V and J calls originate from TCRdb's pipeline instead of the authors' own analysis. The sample gives some 80,000 distinct CDR3 sequences, around 9.6% of which show up once; about 2.3% is in the top ten. This sample's time point: patch test 2, 6 weeks after DPC sensitization. Noted treatment: therapeutic diphenylcyclopropenone sensitization with weekly scalp DPC. The donor pool consisted of alopecia patients aged 18 to 70 years, considered suitable for DPC. Notes on this clonotype: What it binds is unknown.

The source is a woman aged 25 to 39 with alopecia areata. Some clones in this sample may be carry-over from other donors' samples. The source was whole blood, collected in connection with sensitization to the hapten diphenylcyclopropenone (DPC).

CDR3 sequence: CASSSTNEKLFF. As DNA, the CDR3 is TGTGCCAGCAGTTCAACTAATGAAAAACTGTTTTTT. This chain links TRBV28 with TRBJ1-4; D uncertain. The V gene lost 4 bases and the J gene lost 0 bases, with 0 bases spanning the gap. This CDR3 contains 12 residues. Germline CDR1 and CDR2: MDHEN and SYDVKM.